This T cell receptor (beta chain) was sequenced during a study of T cell changes during pregnancy in multiple sclerosis. Germline V gene data show CDR1 as SGHVS and CDR2 as FQNEAQ. This CDR3 contains 17 residues. V shed 4 bases, J shed 4 bases, and the junction held 13 bases outside the gene matches. Only in-frame clones appear in the TCRdb table, and some are missing; sequencing was by immunoSEQ multiplex PCR. Of approximately 9,300 clones detected, more than 80% appear once; the ten largest clones hold roughly 17%. This material consisted of CD8+ T cells from peripheral blood mononuclear cells, taken in the third trimester of pregnancy. The receptor comes from a female donor in good health, enrolled as a control in a pregnancy study. This rearrangement joins TRBV7-8 to TRBJ2-3, with 8 bases that match TRBD2. CDR3 bases: TGTGCCAGCAGCTCTCCCCCTTCGGGGGGGCCATCAGATACGCAGTATTTT. Protein sequence: CASSSPPSGGPSDTQYF. The full variable domain, in which reference TRBV7-8 and TRBJ2-3 provide the parts outside the CDR3, is GAGVSQSPRYKVAKRGQDVALRCDPISGHVSLFWYQQALGQGPEFLTYFQNEAQLDKSGLPSDRFFAERPEGSVSTLKIQRTQQEDSAVYLCASSSPPSGGPSDTQYFGPGTRLTVL.